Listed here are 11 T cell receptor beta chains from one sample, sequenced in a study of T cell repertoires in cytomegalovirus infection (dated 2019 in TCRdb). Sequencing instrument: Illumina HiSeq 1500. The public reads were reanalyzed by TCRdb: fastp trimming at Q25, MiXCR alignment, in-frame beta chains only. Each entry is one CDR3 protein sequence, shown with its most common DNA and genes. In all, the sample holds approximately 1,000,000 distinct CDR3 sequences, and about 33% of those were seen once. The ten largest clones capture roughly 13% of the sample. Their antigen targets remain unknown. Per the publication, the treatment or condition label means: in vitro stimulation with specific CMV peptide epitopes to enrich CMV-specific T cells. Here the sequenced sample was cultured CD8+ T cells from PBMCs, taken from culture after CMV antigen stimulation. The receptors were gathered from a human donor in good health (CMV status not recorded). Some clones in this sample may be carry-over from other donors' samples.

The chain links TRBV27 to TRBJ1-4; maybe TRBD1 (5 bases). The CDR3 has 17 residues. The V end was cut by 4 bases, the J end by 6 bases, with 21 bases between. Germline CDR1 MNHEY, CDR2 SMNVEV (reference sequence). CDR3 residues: CASSSSGSRSSYEKLFF. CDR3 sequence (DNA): TGTGCCAGCAGTTCTTCAGGGAGCCGCTCCTCCTATGAAAAACTGTTTTTT.

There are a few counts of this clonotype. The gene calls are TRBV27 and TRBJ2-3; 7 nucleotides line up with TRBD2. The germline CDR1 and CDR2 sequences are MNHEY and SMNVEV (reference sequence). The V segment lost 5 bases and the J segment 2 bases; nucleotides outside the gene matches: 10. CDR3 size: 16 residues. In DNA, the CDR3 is TGTGCCAGCAGTCCCCAGGGTGCGGGGGTCACAGATACGCAGTATTTT. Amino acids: CASSPQGAGVTDTQYF.

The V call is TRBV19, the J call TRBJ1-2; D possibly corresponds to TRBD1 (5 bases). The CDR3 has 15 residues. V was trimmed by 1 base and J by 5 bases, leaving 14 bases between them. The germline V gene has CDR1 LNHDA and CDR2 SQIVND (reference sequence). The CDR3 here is CASSIAPTAYYGYTF. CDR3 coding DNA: TGTGCCAGTAGTATAGCACCGACAGCCTATTATGGCTACACCTTC.

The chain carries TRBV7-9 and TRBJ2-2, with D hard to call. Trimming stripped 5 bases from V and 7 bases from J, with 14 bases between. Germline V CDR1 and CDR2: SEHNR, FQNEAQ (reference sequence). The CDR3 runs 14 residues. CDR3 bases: TGTGCCAGCAGCACCCCAGTGGGTGACGGGGAGCTGTTTTTT. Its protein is CASSTPVGDGELFF.

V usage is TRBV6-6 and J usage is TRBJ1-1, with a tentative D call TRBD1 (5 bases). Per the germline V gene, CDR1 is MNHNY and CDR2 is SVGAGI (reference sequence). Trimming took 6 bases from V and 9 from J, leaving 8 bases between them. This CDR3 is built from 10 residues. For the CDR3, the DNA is TGTGCCAGCAGAGCAGGGCAAGCTTTCTTT. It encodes CASRAGQAFF.

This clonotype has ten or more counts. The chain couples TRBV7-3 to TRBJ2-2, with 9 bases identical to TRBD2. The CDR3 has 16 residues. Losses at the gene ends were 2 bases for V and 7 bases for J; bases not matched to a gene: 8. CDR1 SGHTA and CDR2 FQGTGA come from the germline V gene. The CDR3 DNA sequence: TGTGCCAGCAGCTTATTAGGCGGGGGGGCCGTCGGGGAGCTGTTTTTT. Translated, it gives CASSLLGGGAVGELFF. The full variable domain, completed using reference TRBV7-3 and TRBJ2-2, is GAGVSQTPSNKVTEKGKYVELRCDPISGHTALYWYRQSLGQGPEFLIYFQGTGAADDSGLPNDRFFAVRPEGSVSTLKIQRTERGDSAVYLCASSLLGGGAVGELFFGEGSRLTVL.

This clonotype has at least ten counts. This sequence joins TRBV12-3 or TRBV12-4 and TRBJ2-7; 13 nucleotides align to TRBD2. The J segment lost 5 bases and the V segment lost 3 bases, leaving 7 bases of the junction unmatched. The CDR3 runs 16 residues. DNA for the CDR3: TGTGCCAGCAGTTTTACTAGCGGGGGGGCTAGCGACGAGCAGTACTTC. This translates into CASSFTSGGASDEQYF.

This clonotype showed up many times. The DNA of the CDR3 is TGTGCCAGCAGCGACCGGGACAGAAGCACAGATACGCAGTATTTT. As protein: CASSDRDRSTDTQYF. The chain carries TRBV7-2 and TRBJ2-3; 7 bases agree with TRBD1. The CDR3 contains 15 residues. V gave up 5 bases and J gave up 0 bases; unmatched junction bases: 5. Germline-derived CDR1 and CDR2 are SGHTA and FQGNSA.

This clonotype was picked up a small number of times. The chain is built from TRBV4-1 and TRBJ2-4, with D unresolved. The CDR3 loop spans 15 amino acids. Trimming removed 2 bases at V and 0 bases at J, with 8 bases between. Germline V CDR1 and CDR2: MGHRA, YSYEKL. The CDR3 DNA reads TGCGCCAGCAGCCAAAGTTCGCTAGCCAAAAACATTCAGTACTTC. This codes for CASSQSSLAKNIQYF.

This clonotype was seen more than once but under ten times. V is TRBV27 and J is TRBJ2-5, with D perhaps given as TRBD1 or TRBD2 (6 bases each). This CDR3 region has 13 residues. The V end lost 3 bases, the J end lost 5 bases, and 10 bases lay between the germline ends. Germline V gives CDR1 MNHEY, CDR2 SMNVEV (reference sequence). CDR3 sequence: CASSFGGMETQYF. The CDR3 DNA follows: TGTGCCAGCAGTTTCGGGGGCATGGAGACCCAGTACTTC.

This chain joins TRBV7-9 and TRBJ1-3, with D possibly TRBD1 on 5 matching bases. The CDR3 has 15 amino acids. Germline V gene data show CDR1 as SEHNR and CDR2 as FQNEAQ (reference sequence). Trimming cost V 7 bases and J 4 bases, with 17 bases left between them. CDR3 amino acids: CASIQRQGSGNTIYF. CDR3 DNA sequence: TGTGCCAGCATCCAAAGGCAGGGTTCCGGAAACACCATATATTTT.